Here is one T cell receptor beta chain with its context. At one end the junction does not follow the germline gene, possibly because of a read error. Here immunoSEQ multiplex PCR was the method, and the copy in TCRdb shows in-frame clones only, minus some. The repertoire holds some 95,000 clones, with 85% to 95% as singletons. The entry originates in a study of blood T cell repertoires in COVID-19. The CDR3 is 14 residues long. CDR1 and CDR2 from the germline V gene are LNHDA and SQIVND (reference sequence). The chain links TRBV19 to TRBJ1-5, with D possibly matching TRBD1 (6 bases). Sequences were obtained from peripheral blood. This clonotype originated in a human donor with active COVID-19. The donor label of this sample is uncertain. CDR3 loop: CASKTQGSSQPQHF. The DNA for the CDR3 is TGTGCCAGTAAAACGCAGGGGAGCAGTCAGCCCCAGCATTTT.